The 14 T cell receptor beta chains in this list originate from one sample, sequenced in a study of T-cell memory formation after mild COVID-19. TCRdb passed the 5' RACE reads through MiXCR, listing each CDR3 protein once. Among 150,000 to 200,000 distinct CDR3 sequences listed, roughly a third were seen once. The specimen sequenced was PBMCs or a T cell subset sorted from them (not recorded which). Receptor source: an adult woman who had mild COVID-19 (a few samples of this study predate the infection). Cell type and time point are not known.

This chain joins TRBV29-1 and TRBJ2-1; 8 bases line up with TRBD1. CDR1 SQVTM and CDR2 ANQGSEA come from the germline V gene. The CDR3 contains 15 residues. V was clipped by 0 bases and J by 2 bases; unmatched bases: 3. CDR3 in DNA: TGCAGCGTTGAAGAGGAGACAGGGGCCTACAATGAGCAGTTCTTC. As protein: CSVEEETGAYNEQFF.

This chain joins TRBV7-2 and TRBJ2-3; D not resolved. CDR3 size: 17 residues. Trimming pared 5 bases from V and 0 bases from J, leaving 18 bases between. CDR1 and CDR2 from the germline V gene are SGHTA and FQGNSA. CDR3 coding DNA: TGTGCCAGCAGCCTCGATGGGGATTTCACTAGCACAGATACGCAGTATTTT. Its protein is CASSLDGDFTSTDTQYF.

A few counts support this clonotype. CDR3 DNA: TGCGCCAGCAGCCACCAAATGGCCCTACAGGAGAACACTGAAGCTTTCTTT. Protein sequence: CASSHQMALQENTEAFF. V is TRBV4-1 and J is TRBJ1-1; TRBD1 might be the D (5 bases). CDR3 size: 17 residues. V was shortened by 3 bases and J by 1 base, with 18 bases between the two germline ends. Germline assignment: CDR1 MGHRA and CDR2 YSYEKL.

Only a few counts were recorded for this clonotype. CDR3 sequence (DNA): TGTGCCAGCAGGGTTAGACCGGGACAGGACTACGAGCAGTACTTC. Translating it yields CASRVRPGQDYEQYF. J is TRBJ2-7 and V is TRBV27, with 8 bases matching TRBD1. V lost 6 bases and J lost 3; bases outside the gene matches: 10. This CDR3 spans 15 amino acids. Germline loops: CDR1 MNHEY, CDR2 SMNVEV (reference sequence).

In DNA, the CDR3 is TGTGCCAGCAGTTACCGCGGGTCTAGCGGGGGGGCAGGAAATGAGCAGTTCTTC. As protein: CASSYRGSSGGAGNEQFF. The rearrangement links TRBV6-6 to TRBJ2-1, with 12 bases fitting TRBD2. Germline lookup yields CDR1 MNHNY and CDR2 SVGAGI (reference sequence). Germline trimming cut 2 bases from V and 7 bases from J; bases unmatched to any gene: 12. The CDR3 length is 18 residues.

The rearrangement links TRBV11-2 to TRBJ2-7, with a possible D match to TRBD1 (6 bases). Germline assignment: CDR1 SGHAT and CDR2 FQNNGV. The CDR3 loop spans 15 amino acids. V was clipped by 4 bases and J by 3 bases, with 16 bases between them. The CDR3 DNA is TGTGCCAGCAGCTCAAGGACAGAGAACTTCTACGAGCAGTACTTC. The encoded protein is CASSSRTENFYEQYF.

On this clonotype itself: The junction shows a germline mismatch at one end, possibly a read error. CDR3 nucleotides: TGTGCCAGCAGCTCGGGAGGGAGCTCCTACCATGAGCAGTTCTTC. Protein sequence: CASSSGGSSYHEQFF. J is TRBJ2-1 and V is TRBV9; TRBD2 matches 8 bases. The germline gives CDR1 SGDLS, CDR2 YYNGEE. The length of the CDR3 is 15 residues.

This clonotype has just a few counts. This chain joins TRBV6-5 and TRBJ2-7, with 8 bases that match TRBD2. V was pared by 3 bases and J by 2 bases, with 12 bases of the junction left unmatched. Germline V CDR1 and CDR2: MNHEY, SVGAGI. This CDR3 spans 17 amino acids. The CDR3 loop reads CASSYSQVAGKPYEQYF. CDR3 coding DNA: TGTGCCAGCAGTTATTCCCAGGTAGCGGGAAAGCCCTACGAGCAGTACTTC.

The chain is built from TRBV5-1 and TRBJ2-7; 7 bases line up with TRBD2. Germline V gene lookup returns CDR1 SGHRS and CDR2 YFSETQ. V lost 0 bases and J lost 3; bases outside the gene matches: 6. The CDR3 length is 15 residues. CDR3 in DNA: TGCGCCAGCAGCTTGGTAGGGGACTACAACTACGAGCAGTACTTC. This translates into CASSLVGDYNYEQYF.

The chain employs TRBV20-1 and TRBJ2-6; D gene uncertain. Between the trimmed V and J ends, which lost 1 base and 0 bases, there was a span of 4 bases. This CDR3 contains 14 residues. CDR1 DFQATT and CDR2 SNEGSKA come from the germline V gene (reference sequence). The CDR3 DNA reads TGCAGTGCTAGAGGAACCTCTGGGGCCAACGTCCTGACTTTC. It codes for CSARGTSGANVLTF.

The rearrangement links TRBV7-2 to TRBJ1-5; D might be TRBD1 (6 bases). V lost 5 bases and J 2 bases, leaving 7 bases between the germline ends. The CDR3 totals 13 residues. Germline assignment: CDR1 SGHTA and CDR2 FQGNSA. This CDR3 reads CASSRQGNQPQHF. For the CDR3, the DNA is TGTGCCAGCAGCCGACAGGGCAATCAGCCCCAGCATTTT.

This clonotype was seen only a few times. The V call is TRBV20-1, the J call TRBJ2-1; TRBD2 aligns across 11 bases. Germline trimming cut 2 bases from V and 6 bases from J; bases unmatched to any gene: 9. Germline-derived CDR1 and CDR2 are DFQATT and SNEGSKA (reference sequence). The CDR3 is 16 amino acids. CDR3 coding DNA: TGCAGTGCTAGAAGCTTCACTAGCGGGAGTCCCAATGAGCAGTTCTTC. Protein: CSARSFTSGSPNEQFF.

This clonotype has just a few counts. The V call is TRBV5-1, the J call TRBJ2-1; 13 nucleotides agree with TRBD2. CDR1 is SGHRS and CDR2 is YFSETQ in the germline V gene. V lost 4 bases to trimming and J lost 8 bases; unmatched junction nucleotides: 6. This CDR3 is built from 15 residues. CDR3 in DNA: TGCGCCAGCAGCCTACTAGCGGGGGGGCCAGATGAGCAGTTCTTC. Translated: CASSLLAGGPDEQFF.

There are a few counts of this clonotype. The chain links TRBV5-1 to TRBJ2-5; D is uncertain. Germline V gene lookup returns CDR1 SGHRS and CDR2 YFSETQ. V lost 7 bases and J lost 0, with 7 bases in between. The CDR3 sequence is 12 residues long. The CDR3, as DNA: TGCGCCAGCCGACTTAACCAAGAGACCCAGTACTTC. Amino acid sequence: CASRLNQETQYF.